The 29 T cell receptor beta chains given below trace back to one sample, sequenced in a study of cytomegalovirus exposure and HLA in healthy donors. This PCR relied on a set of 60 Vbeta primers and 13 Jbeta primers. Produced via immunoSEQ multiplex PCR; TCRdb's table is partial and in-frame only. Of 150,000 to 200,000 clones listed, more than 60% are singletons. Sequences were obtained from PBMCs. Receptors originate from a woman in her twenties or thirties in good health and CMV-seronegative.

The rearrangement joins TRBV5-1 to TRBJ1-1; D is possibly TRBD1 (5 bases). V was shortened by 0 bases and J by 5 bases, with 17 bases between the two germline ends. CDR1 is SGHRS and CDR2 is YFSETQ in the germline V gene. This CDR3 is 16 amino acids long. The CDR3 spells CASSLGGGGVETEAFF. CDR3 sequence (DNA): TGCGCCAGCAGCTTGGGCGGGGGTGGGGTGGAGACTGAAGCTTTCTTT.

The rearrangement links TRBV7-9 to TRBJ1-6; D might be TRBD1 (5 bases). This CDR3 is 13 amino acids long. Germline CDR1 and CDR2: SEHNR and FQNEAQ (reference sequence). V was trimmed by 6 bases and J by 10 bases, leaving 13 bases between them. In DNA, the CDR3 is TGTGCCAGCAGAGGGGAGGGAGGATCACCCCTCCACTTT. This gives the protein CASRGEGGSPLHF.

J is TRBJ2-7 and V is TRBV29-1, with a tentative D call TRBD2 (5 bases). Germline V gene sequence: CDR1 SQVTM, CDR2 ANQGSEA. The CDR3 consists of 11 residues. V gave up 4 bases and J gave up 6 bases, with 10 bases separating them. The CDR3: CSVGPRGEQYF. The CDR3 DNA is TGCAGCGTTGGTCCCCGGGGCGAGCAGTACTTC.

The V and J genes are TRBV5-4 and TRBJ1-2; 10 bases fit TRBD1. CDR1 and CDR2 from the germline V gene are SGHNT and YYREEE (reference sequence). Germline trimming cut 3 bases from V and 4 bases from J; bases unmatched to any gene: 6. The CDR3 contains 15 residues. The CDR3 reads CASSSSGTGAYGYTF. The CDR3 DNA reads TGTGCCAGCAGCTCCTCCGGGACAGGGGCCTATGGCTACACCTTC.

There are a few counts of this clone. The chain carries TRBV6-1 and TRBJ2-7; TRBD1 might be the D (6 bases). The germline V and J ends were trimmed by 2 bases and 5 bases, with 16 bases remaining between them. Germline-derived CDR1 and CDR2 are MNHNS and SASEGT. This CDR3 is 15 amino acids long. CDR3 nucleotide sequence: TGTGCCAGCAGTGAAACCCTGACAGGTTACGACGAGCAGTACTTC. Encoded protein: CASSETLTGYDEQYF.

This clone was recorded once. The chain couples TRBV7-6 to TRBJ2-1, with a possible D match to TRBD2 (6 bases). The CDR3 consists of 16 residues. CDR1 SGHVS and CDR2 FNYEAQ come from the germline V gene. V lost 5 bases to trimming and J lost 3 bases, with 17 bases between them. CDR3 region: CASSQISGRVYNEQFF. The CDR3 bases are TGTGCCAGCAGCCAGATTAGCGGAAGGGTCTACAATGAGCAGTTCTTC.

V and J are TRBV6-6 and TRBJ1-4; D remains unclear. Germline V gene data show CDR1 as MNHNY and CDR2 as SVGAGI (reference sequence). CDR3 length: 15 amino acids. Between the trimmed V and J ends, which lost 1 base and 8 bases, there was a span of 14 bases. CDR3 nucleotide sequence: TGTGCCAGCAGTTACTTGGCCGGGGTGGGGGAAAAACTGTTTTTT. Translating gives CASSYLAGVGEKLFF.

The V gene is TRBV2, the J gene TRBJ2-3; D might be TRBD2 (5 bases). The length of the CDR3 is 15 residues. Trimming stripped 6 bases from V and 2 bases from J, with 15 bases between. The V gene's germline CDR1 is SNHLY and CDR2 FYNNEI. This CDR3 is CASRAAEGYTDTQYF. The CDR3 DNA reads TGTGCCAGCAGGGCCGCAGAGGGTTACACAGATACGCAGTATTTT.

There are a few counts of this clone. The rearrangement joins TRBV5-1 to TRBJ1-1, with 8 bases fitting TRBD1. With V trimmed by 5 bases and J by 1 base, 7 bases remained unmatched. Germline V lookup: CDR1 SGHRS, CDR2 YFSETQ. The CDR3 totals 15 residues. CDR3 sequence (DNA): TGCGCCAGCAGTGGTCAGGGGGCTACGAACACTGAAGCTTTCTTT. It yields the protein CASSGQGATNTEAFF.

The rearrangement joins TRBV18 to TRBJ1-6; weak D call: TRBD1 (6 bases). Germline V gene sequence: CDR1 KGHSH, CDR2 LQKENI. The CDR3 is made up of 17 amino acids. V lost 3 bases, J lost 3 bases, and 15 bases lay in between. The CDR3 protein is CASSPLTGTGYNSPLHF. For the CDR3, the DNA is TGTGCCAGCTCACCCTTAACAGGGACCGGCTATAATTCACCCCTCCACTTT.

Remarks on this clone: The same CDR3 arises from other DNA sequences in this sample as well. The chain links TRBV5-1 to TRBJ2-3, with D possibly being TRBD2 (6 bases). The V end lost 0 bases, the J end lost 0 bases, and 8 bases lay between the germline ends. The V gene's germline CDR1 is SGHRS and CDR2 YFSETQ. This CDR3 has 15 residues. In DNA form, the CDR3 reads TGCGCCAGCAGCTTGGCTGGGAGGAGCACAGATACGCAGTATTTT. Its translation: CASSLAGRSTDTQYF. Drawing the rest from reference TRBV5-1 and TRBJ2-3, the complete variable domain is KAGVTQTPRYLIKTRGQQVTLSCSPISGHRSVSWYQQTPGQGLQFLFEYFSETQRNKGNFPGRFSGRQFSNSRSEMNVSTLELGDSALYLCASSLAGRSTDTQYFGPGTRLTVL.

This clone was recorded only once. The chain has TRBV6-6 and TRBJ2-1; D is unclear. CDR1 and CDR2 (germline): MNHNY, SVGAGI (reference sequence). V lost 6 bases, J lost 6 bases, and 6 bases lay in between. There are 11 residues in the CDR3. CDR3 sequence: CASSPRNEQFF. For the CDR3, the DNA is TGTGCCAGCAGCCCTCGCAATGAGCAGTTCTTC.

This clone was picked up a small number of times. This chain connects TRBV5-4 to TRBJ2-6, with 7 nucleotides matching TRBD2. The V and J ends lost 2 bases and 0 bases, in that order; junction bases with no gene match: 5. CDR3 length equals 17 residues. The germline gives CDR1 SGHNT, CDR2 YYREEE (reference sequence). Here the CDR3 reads CASSLAGRVSGANVLTF. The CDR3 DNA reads TGTGCCAGCAGCTTAGCGGGGAGGGTCTCTGGGGCCAACGTCCTGACTTTC. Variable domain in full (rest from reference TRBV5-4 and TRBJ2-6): ETGVTQSPTHLIKTRGQQVTLRCSSQSGHNTVSWYQQALGQGPQFIFQYYREEENGRGNFPPRFSGLQFPNYSSELNVNALELDDSALYLCASSLAGRVSGANVLTFGAGSRLTVL.

The CDR3 DNA follows: TGCGCCAGCAGCCCGAGAGGACAGGGGGCTAAGGGCTACACCTTC. Its translation: CASSPRGQGAKGYTF. This chain joins TRBV5-1 and TRBJ1-2; TRBD1 aligns across 11 bases. CDR3 length: 15 amino acids. Germline CDR1 reads SGHRS; CDR2 reads YFSETQ. Losses at the gene ends were 4 bases for V and 8 bases for J; bases not matched to a gene: 10.

The CDR3 DNA reads TGTGCCAGCAGCCAATCTTCCGGTTCAAGTGGCTACACCTTC. As protein: CASSQSSGSSGYTF. V usage is TRBV16 and J usage is TRBJ1-2; unclear D gene. The CDR3 is 14 amino acids. Germline V CDR1 and CDR2: KGHSY, FQNENV. V was shortened by 0 bases and J by 7 bases, with 12 bases between the two germline ends.

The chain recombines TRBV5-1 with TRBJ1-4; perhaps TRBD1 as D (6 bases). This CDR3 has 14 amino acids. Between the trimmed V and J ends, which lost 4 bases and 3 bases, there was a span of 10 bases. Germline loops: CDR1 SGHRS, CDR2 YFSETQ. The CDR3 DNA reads TGCGCCAGCAGCCCACAGGGATCTAATGAAAAACTGTTTTTT. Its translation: CASSPQGSNEKLFF.

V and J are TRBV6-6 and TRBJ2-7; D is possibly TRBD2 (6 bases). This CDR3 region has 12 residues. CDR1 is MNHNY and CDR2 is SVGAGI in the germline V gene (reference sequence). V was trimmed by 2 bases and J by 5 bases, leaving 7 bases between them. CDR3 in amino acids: CASSYAGNEQYF. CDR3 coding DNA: TGTGCCAGCAGTTACGCGGGGAACGAGCAGTACTTC.

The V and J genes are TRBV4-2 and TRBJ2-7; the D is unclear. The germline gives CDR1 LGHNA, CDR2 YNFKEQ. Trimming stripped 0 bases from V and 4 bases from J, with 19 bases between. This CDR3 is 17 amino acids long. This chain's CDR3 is CASSQEYYRLGGYEQYF. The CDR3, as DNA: TGTGCCAGCAGCCAAGAGTATTATCGGCTAGGTGGTTACGAGCAGTACTTC.

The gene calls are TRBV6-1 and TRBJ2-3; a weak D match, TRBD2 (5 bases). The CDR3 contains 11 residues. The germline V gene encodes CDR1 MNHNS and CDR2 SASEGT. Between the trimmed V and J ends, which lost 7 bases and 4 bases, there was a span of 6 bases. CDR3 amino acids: CASMRADTQYF. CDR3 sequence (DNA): TGTGCCAGCATGCGGGCAGATACGCAGTATTTT.

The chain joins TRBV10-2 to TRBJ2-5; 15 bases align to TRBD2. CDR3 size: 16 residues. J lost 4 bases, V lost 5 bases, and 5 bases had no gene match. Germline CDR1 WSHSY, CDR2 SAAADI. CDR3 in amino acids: CASSRTSGGARETQYF. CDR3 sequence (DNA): TGCGCCAGCAGTAGGACTAGCGGGGGGGCCAGAGAGACCCAGTACTTC.

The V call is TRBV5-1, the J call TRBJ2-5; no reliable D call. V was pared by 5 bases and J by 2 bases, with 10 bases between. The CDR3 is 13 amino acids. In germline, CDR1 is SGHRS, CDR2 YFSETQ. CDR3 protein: CASRLTPQETQYF. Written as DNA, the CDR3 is TGCGCCAGCAGACTTACCCCTCAAGAGACCCAGTACTTC.

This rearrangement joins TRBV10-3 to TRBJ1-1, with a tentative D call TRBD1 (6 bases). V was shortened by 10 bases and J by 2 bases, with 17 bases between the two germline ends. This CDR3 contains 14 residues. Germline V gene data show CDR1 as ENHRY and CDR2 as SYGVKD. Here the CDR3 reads CATKTGTINTEAFF. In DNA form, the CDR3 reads TGTGCCACCAAAACCGGGACAATCAACACTGAAGCTTTCTTT.

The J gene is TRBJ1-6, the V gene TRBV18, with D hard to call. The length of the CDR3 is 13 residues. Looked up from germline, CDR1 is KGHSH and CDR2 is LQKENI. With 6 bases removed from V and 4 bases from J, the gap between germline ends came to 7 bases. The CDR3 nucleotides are TGTGCCAGCTCTACAGATTATAATTCACCCCTCCACTTT. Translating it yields CASSTDYNSPLHF.

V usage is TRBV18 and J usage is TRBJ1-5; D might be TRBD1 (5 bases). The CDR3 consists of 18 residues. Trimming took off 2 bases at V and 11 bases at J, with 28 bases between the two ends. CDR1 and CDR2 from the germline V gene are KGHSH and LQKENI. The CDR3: CASSPTGDGLLSKSAQHF. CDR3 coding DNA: TGTGCCAGCTCACCAACGGGGGACGGTCTACTCTCAAAGTCAGCCCAGCATTTT.

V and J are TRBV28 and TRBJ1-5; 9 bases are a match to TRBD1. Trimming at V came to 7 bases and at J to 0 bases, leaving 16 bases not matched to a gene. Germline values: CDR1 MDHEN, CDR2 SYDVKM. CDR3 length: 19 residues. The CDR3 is CASTEPGQGIWYSNQPQHF. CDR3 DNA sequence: TGTGCCAGCACCGAACCGGGACAGGGTATATGGTATAGCAATCAGCCCCAGCATTTT. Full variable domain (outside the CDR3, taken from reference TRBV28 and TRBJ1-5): DVKVTQSSRYLVKRTGEKVFLECVQDMDHENMFWYRQDPGLGLRLIYFSYDVKMKEKGDIPEGYSVSREKKERFSLILESASTNQTSMYLCASTEPGQGIWYSNQPQHFGDGTRLSIL.

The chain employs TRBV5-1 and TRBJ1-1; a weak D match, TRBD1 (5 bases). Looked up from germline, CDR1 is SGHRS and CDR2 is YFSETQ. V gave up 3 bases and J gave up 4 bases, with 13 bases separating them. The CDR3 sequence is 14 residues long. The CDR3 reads CASSSGVEGTEAFF. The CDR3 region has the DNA TGCGCCAGCAGCTCGGGGGTGGAAGGCACTGAAGCTTTCTTT.

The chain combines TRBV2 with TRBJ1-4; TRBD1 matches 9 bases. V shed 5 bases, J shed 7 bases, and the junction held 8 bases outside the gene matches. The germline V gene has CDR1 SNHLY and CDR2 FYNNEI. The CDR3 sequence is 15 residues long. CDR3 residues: CASSYIQGAGEKLFF. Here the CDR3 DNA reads TGTGCCAGCAGTTATATACAGGGGGCTGGTGAAAAACTGTTTTTT.

CDR3 nucleotide sequence: TGTGCCAGCAGTTATTCCTACGAGCAGTACTTC. This encodes CASSYSYEQYF. The gene calls are TRBV11-1 and TRBJ2-7; D is unclear. The CDR3 has 11 residues. From germline, CDR1 is SGHAT and CDR2 FQDESV (reference sequence). V shed 6 bases and J shed 1 base, with 4 bases lying between them.

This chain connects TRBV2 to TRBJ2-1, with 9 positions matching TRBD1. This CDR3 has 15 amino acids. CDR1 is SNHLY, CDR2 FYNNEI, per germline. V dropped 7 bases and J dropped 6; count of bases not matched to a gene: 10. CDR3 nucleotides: TGTGCCAGCAAACCCTGGGACAGGGAGTCCAATGAGCAGTTCTTC. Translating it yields CASKPWDRESNEQFF.